This paragraph covers one T cell receptor (beta chain) sequence. Its antigen is unknown. The read finishes 3 residues shy of the CDR3 end, and the germline J gene is used to complete it. The CDR3 length is 17 residues. The V end was cut by 7 bases, the J end by 5 bases, with 24 bases between. CDR1 is DFQATT and CDR2 is SNEGSKA in the germline V gene (reference sequence). The sample belongs to a study of Tregs in tolerant kidney transplant recipients. Some clones are missing from TCRdb's copy, which holds only in-frame ones; the method was immunoSEQ multiplex PCR. The sample has 12,000 to 15,000 clones. The study's findings and limits: Biological reproducibility was not directly addressed, but technical replication error appeared minimal. In tolerant patients, donor-specific Tregs outgrew total Tregs, suggesting antigen-driven expansion. Few patients were studied, so findings need validation in larger groups.

Related graft donors supplied nonmyeloablative bone marrow transplants, and mixed chimerism was transient. Unstimulated regulatory T cells (CD4+CD25+CD127-), CD4+CD25- non-regulatory cells, CD4 and CD8 cells were FACS-sorted from thawed PBMCs. The source is a human patient who received a combined kidney and bone marrow transplant. Some T cells may possibly be graft donor cells. The source material was CD4+ T cells from blood (PBMCs), sampled 12 months after the transplant. The rearrangement uses TRBV20-1 and TRBJ1-6, with a possible D match to TRBD1 (6 bases). The CDR3 loop is CSVYRPGQQQNNSPLHF. The sequenced part of the CDR3 DNA is TGCAGTGTATACAGGCCAGGACAGCAGCAGAATAATTCACCC.